Listed below are T cell receptor beta chains from one sample, sequenced in a study of control samples from healthy donors and cancer patients. Repertoires were generated with immunoSEQ multiplex PCR, while TCRdb's copy carries only in-frame clones and drops some. The sample lists around 120,000 clones; 85% to 95% were seen once. Sequencing input: PBMCs. The receptors were gathered from a man in his fifties or sixties with head and neck cancer. Both conserved end residues are part of each CDR3. Fields, in order: clone size, D gene, J gene, V gene, CDR3 DNA, CDR3 protein. A D gene is named only where the DNA matches it firmly. A row's size may be missing; if present it is once, few, many or a size class.

.,.,TRBJ1-1,TRBV5-4,TGTGCCAGCAGCACCACTAGGACCGGGACCAGAGCTTTCTTT,CASSTTRTGTRAFF
.,.,TRBJ1-1,TRBV11-3,TGTGCCAGCAGCTTAGGCGGGGCCGGCACTGAAGCTTTCTTT,CASSLGGAGTEAFF
.,.,TRBJ1-2,TRBV19,TGTGCCAGTAGTCTCCAGACAGGATCTCTCTATGGCTACACCTTC,CASSLQTGSLYGYTF
.,TRBD1,TRBJ2-7,TRBV6-5,TGTGCCAGCCGGTCCGGGACAGGGGTCCACGAGCAGTACTTC,CASRSGTGVHEQYF
once,.,TRBJ2-5,TRBV2,TGTGCCAGCATAAAGGTCTGGGGGATAGAGTGGGAGACCCAGTACTTC,CASIKVWGIEWETQYF
.,.,TRBJ2-1,TRBV7-2,TGTGCCAGCAGCGTTTACAGGACCCGCTCCTACAATGAGCAGTTCTTC,CASSVYRTRSYNEQFF
.,.,TRBJ2-7,TRBV5-1,TGCGCCAGCAGCTTGACAGCTTACGAGCAGTACTTC,CASSLTAYEQYF
.,.,TRBJ2-3,TRBV2,TGTGCCAGCAGCGTCTACTTAAAAGATACGCAGTATTTT,CASSVYLKDTQYF
.,TRBD1,TRBJ1-3,TRBV6-6,TGTGCCAGCAGTCAGGACAGGATTACTGGAAACACCATATATTTT,CASSQDRITGNTIYF
.,.,TRBJ2-1,TRBV27,TGTGCCAGCTTTCTGGGGCGTGAGCAGTTCTTC,CASFLGREQFF
.,TRBD1,TRBJ1-2,TRBV5-4,TGTGCCAGCAGCACGGACAGGGAGTTTAGAGGCTACACCTTC,CASSTDREFRGYTF
.,TRBD2,TRBJ2-5,TRBV7-7,TGTGCCAGCAGCCTGGGACTAGCGGGGGAAGAGACCCAGTACTTC,CASSLGLAGEETQYF
.,TRBD2,TRBJ2-3,TRBV7-8,TGTGCCAGCAGCTTAGATGAGACTAGCGGGGGGACCACAGATACGCAGTATTTT,CASSLDETSGGTTDTQYF
.,TRBD1,TRBJ2-5,TRBV11-2,TGTGCCAGCAGCTACAGGGGAGAGACCCAGTACTTC,CASSYRGETQYF
.,.,TRBJ2-3,TRBV2,TGTGCCAGCAGTGGACAGACCGCTTTCACAGATACGCAGTATTTT,CASSGQTAFTDTQYF
.,.,TRBJ2-3,TRBV27,TGTGCCAGCAGTTTGCGCCTCTCCACAGATACGCAGTATTTT,CASSLRLSTDTQYF
.,.,TRBJ1-1,TRBV4-1,TGCGCCAGCAGCCCCCTGAGGGGTCAGAGGAAGGAAGCTTTCTTT,CASSPLRGQRKEAFF
.,TRBD2,TRBJ2-3,TRBV27,TGTGCCAGCAGTCCGGGACTAGCGGTTTTAGATACGCAGTATTTT,CASSPGLAVLDTQYF
.,.,TRBJ2-1,TRBV18,TGTGCCAGCTCACCAAATAAATATTACAATGAGCAGTTCTTC,CASSPNKYYNEQFF
.,TRBD1,TRBJ1-1,TRBV19,TGTGCCAGTAGTCCCCTCGGACAGGCTGAACCTGAAGCTTTCTTT,CASSPLGQAEPEAFF
.,.,TRBJ2-7,TRBV12-3/TRBV12-4,TGTGCCAGCAGCCCCGTGGGACGGTTCGAGCAGTACTTC,CASSPVGRFEQYF
.,.,TRBJ1-6,TRBV2,TGTGCCAGCAGTGAGGAAGATTATAATTCACCCCTCCACTTT,CASSEEDYNSPLHF
.,.,TRBJ1-6,TRBV27,TGTGCCAGCAGTTTGGGGGAGAGCTCCTATAATTCACCCCTCCACTTT,CASSLGESSYNSPLHF
few,TRBD1,TRBJ2-2,TRBV19,TGTGCCAGTAGTACGGGACAGGGGAGTACCGGGGAGCTGTTTTTT,CASSTGQGSTGELFF
.,.,TRBJ1-2,TRBV5-8,TGTGCCAGCAGCTTGTTCGGGGCACGGAATGGCTACACCTTC,CASSLFGARNGYTF
once,.,TRBJ2-3,TRBV3-1/TRBV3-2,TGTGCCAGCACCCTCGGATACACAGATACGCAGTATTTT,CASTLGYTDTQYF
.,.,TRBJ1-1,TRBV27,TGTGCCAGCAGTTTATTCGCGGGGCCGAACACTGAAGCTTTCTTT,CASSLFAGPNTEAFF
.,.,TRBJ1-2,TRBV5-6,TGTGCCAGCACCCCTGCTAATGAGCCGTATATTCAATATGGCTACACCTTC,CASTPANEPYIQYGYTF
.,.,TRBJ1-2,TRBV5-6,TGTGCCAGCAGCTTGGGCCAACTTAGGTATGGCTACACCTTC,CASSLGQLRYGYTF
.,TRBD2,TRBJ2-5,TRBV5-1,TGCGCCAGCAGCTCGGGGACTAGCGCCATGTTGGAGACCCAGTACTTC,CASSSGTSAMLETQYF
.,.,TRBJ2-1,TRBV7-9,TGTGCCAGCAGCTCGCTCGGGGGCCGCTCCTACAATGAGCAGTTCTTC,CASSSLGGRSYNEQFF
.,TRBD2,TRBJ2-7,TRBV6-5,TGTGCCAGCAGTTACTCCAGCGTCGAGGGACTAGTTTTC,CASSYSSVEGLVF
.,.,TRBJ2-7,TRBV19,TGTGCCAGTAGTATTGACGGACCCTACGAGCAGTACTTC,CASSIDGPYEQYF
.,.,TRBJ2-6,TRBV18,TGTGCCAGCTCACCCACCGGTCGCTCTGGGGCCAACGTCCTGACTTTC,CASSPTGRSGANVLTF